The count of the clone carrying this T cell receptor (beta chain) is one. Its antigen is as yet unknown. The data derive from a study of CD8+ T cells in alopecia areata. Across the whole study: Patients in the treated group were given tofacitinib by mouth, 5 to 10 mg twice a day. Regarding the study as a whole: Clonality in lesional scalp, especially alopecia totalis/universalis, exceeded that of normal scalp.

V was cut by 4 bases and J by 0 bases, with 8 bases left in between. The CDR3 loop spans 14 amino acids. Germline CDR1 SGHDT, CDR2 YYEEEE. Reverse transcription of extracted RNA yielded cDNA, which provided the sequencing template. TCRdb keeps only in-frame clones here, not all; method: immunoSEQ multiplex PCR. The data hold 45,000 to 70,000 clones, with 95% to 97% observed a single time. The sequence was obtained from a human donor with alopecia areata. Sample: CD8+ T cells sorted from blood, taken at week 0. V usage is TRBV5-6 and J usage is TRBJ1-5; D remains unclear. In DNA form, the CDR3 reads TGTGCCAGCAGCCGGACGACTAGCAATCAGCCCCAGCATTTT. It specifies CASSRTTSNQPQHF. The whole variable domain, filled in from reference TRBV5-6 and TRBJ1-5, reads DAGVTQSPTHLIKTRGQQVTLRCSPKSGHDTVSWYQQALGQGPQFIFQYYEEEERQRGNFPDRFSGHQFPNYSSELNVNALLLGDSALYLCASSRTTSNQPQHFGDGTRLSIL.